This entry lists 26 T cell receptor beta chains sequenced from one sample in a study of T cell responses to AZD1222 COVID-19 vaccine listed by TCRdb under 2021. This sample's time point label indicates: baseline before first vaccination. The library was made by the immunoSEQ multiplex PCR assay. The source is immuneACCESS, and TCRdb retained only in-frame sequences with V and J called. Part of the clones is not carried over; for the studies checked, unresolved V genes explain less than half of this, and the remainder is unexplained. In all, the sample holds approximately 130,000 clones, and around nine tenths of those were seen once. The ten largest clones take up about 7% of the sample. Sequencing used peripheral blood, obtained on day 0 of AZD1222 vaccination. Source of these receptors: an adult in good health.

The chain joins TRBV5-1 to TRBJ2-7, with 8 bases matching TRBD2. CDR1 and CDR2 (germline): SGHRS, YFSETQ. The CDR3 length is 14 residues. V was pared by 5 bases and J by 4 bases, with 8 bases of the junction left unmatched. The DNA for the CDR3 is TGCGCCAGCAGGAGCGGGAGTATCGGGTACGAGCAGTACTTC. Residues: CASRSGSIGYEQYF.

The chain joins TRBV3-1 (or the pseudogene TRBV3-2) to TRBJ1-4; D perhaps matches TRBD1 (5 bases). Germline CDR1 LGHDT, CDR2 YNNKEL (reference sequence). This CDR3 has 14 amino acids. With 4 bases removed from V and 0 bases from J, the gap between germline ends came to 6 bases. CDR3 nucleotide sequence: TGTGCCAGCAGCCGGGGGTCAACTAATGAAAAACTGTTTTTT. Its translation: CASSRGSTNEKLFF.

The V call is TRBV5-6, the J call TRBJ1-1; D is unresolved. The CDR3 sequence is 13 residues long. Germline values: CDR1 SGHDT, CDR2 YYEEEE. The V end was cut by 0 bases, the J end by 8 bases, with 11 bases between. In DNA form, the CDR3 reads TGTGCCAGCAGCTTGGGTGGCCCCACGGAAGCTTTCTTT. Its translation: CASSLGGPTEAFF.

The chain joins TRBV6-1 to TRBJ1-5, with 7 bases that match TRBD1. V shed 0 bases, J shed 3 bases, and the junction held 5 bases outside the gene matches. Germline values: CDR1 MNHNS, CDR2 SASEGT. The CDR3 spans 16 residues. The CDR3 loop is CASSEATGTHNQPQHF. The CDR3 DNA follows: TGTGCCAGCAGTGAAGCGACAGGGACGCACAATCAGCCCCAGCATTTT.

The chain combines TRBV5-4 with TRBJ2-1; TRBD2 matches at 7 bases. J was trimmed by 6 bases and V by 0 bases; bases with no gene match: 6. This CDR3 is 15 amino acids long. The germline gives CDR1 SGHNT, CDR2 YYREEE (reference sequence). CDR3 region: CASSLGGGRGNEQFF. Here the CDR3 DNA reads TGTGCCAGCAGCTTGGGAGGTGGGAGGGGCAATGAGCAGTTCTTC.

The chain is built from TRBV19 and TRBJ2-7; 8 nucleotides line up with TRBD1. The CDR3 sequence is 15 residues long. Germline V gives CDR1 LNHDA, CDR2 SQIVND (reference sequence). The J segment lost 3 bases and the V segment lost 3 bases, leaving 7 bases of the junction unmatched. The CDR3 DNA is TGTGCCAGTAGTATCTACAGGACAGGGCTCTACGAGCAGTACTTC. It codes for CASSIYRTGLYEQYF. The whole variable domain, remainder taken from reference TRBV19 and TRBJ2-7, is DGGITQSPKYLFRKEGQNVTLSCEQNLNHDAMYWYRQDPGQGLRLIYYSQIVNDFQKGDIAEGYSVSREKKESFPLTVTSAQKNPTAFYLCASSIYRTGLYEQYFGPGTRLTVT.

The chain has TRBV5-6 and TRBJ2-7; tentative D call: TRBD2 (6 bases). CDR1 and CDR2 (germline): SGHDT, YYEEEE. Trimming took off 3 bases at V and 3 bases at J, with 16 bases between the two ends. The CDR3 sequence is 15 residues long. The CDR3 loop reads CASSYVGGTFYEQYF. DNA of the CDR3: TGTGCCAGCAGCTACGTCGGCGGGACCTTCTACGAGCAGTACTTC.

The V and J genes are TRBV5-1 and TRBJ1-3; no firm D call. The germline V gene has CDR1 SGHRS and CDR2 YFSETQ. The germline V and J ends were trimmed by 5 bases and 4 bases, with 19 bases remaining between them. The CDR3 length is 16 residues. The CDR3 loop reads CASSSDILRRGNTIYF. As DNA, the CDR3 is TGCGCCAGCAGTTCCGACATACTTCGGAGAGGAAACACCATATATTTT.

The genes are TRBV5-4 and TRBJ2-7; possibly TRBD2 for D (6 bases). Between the trimmed V and J ends, which lost 3 bases and 3 bases, there was a span of 10 bases. The CDR3 is 13 residues long. Germline assignment: CDR1 SGHNT and CDR2 YYREEE (reference sequence). CDR3 sequence (DNA): TGTGCCAGCAGCTCCCGGACTAACTACGAGCAGTACTTC. It codes for CASSSRTNYEQYF.

The chain has TRBV6-5 and TRBJ1-2; D not resolved. CDR3 size: 14 residues. Germline V CDR1 and CDR2: MNHEY, SVGAGI. V gave up 1 base and J gave up 0 bases, with 6 bases separating them. The CDR3 DNA reads TGTGCCAGCAGTTACTTTGAAGCTAACTATGGCTACACCTTC. It specifies CASSYFEANYGYTF.

The chain employs TRBV7-2 and TRBJ2-7; 11 bases fit TRBD2. Germline V gene sequence: CDR1 SGHTA, CDR2 FQGNSA. The CDR3 spans 15 residues. Germline trimming cut 2 bases from V and 4 bases from J; bases unmatched to any gene: 4. CDR3 sequence reads: CASSLTSGSMYEQYF. In DNA, the CDR3 is TGTGCCAGCAGCTTAACTAGCGGGAGCATGTACGAGCAGTACTTC. The full variable domain, completed using reference TRBV7-2 and TRBJ2-7, is GAGVSQSPSNKVTEKGKDVELRCDPISGHTALYWYRQSLGQGLEFLIYFQGNSAPDKSGLPSDRFSAERTGGSVSTLTIQRTQQEDSAVYLCASSLTSGSMYEQYFGPGTRLTVT.

The chain employs TRBV5-6 and TRBJ2-5, with TRBD1 as a possible D gene (7 bases). Trimming pared 4 bases from V and 4 bases from J, leaving 17 bases between. The CDR3 runs 15 residues. CDR1 is SGHDT, CDR2 YYEEEE, per germline. The CDR3 DNA is TGTGCCAGCAGCCCCGGACAGGTAGCGGCAGAGACCCAGTACTTC. Translating it yields CASSPGQVAAETQYF.

As concerns this clone: A much larger clone sits a single nucleotide away, making a read error possible. The sample contains more than one DNA sequence encoding this CDR3. The chain has TRBV13 and TRBJ2-7; 13 positions match TRBD2. Losses at the gene ends were 5 bases for V and 3 bases for J; bases not matched to a gene: 4. This CDR3 has 15 residues. Per germline, CDR1 PRHDT and CDR2 FYEKMQ (reference sequence). This chain's CDR3 is CASSTRLAGGYEQYF. The CDR3, as DNA: TGTGCCAGCAGCACCCGACTAGCGGGAGGCTACGAGCAGTACTTC.

The genes are TRBV27 and TRBJ2-1; D perhaps matches TRBD1 (6 bases). Deletions cut 2 bases from V and 0 bases from J, with 14 bases between. The CDR3 runs to 17 residues. CDR1 is MNHEY and CDR2 is SMNVEV in the germline V gene (reference sequence). In DNA, the CDR3 is TGTGCCAGCAGTTTAAGGACAGTTCTGAGCTCCTACAATGAGCAGTTCTTC. Protein product: CASSLRTVLSSYNEQFF.

The chain carries TRBV6-5 and TRBJ1-5, with 8 nucleotides matching TRBD1. The CDR3 spans 14 residues. Germline assignment: CDR1 MNHEY and CDR2 SVGAGI. The ends lost 6 bases at V and 6 bases at J; junction bases unmatched: 7. The CDR3 here is CASRDGQGAQPQHF. For the CDR3, the DNA is TGTGCCAGCAGAGACGGACAGGGAGCTCAGCCCCAGCATTTT.

The V gene is TRBV19, the J gene TRBJ1-6; maybe TRBD1 (6 bases). The germline V gene has CDR1 LNHDA and CDR2 SQIVND (reference sequence). V was clipped by 9 bases and J by 7 bases, with 16 bases between them. This CDR3 is 14 amino acids long. The CDR3 nucleotides are TGTGCCAGCTCGGGGGGGGCGAAGAATTCACCCCTCCACTTT. It codes for CASSGGAKNSPLHF.

This clone was seen only a few times. The chain is built from TRBV19 and TRBJ1-1; D is undetermined. This CDR3 has 18 residues. With 6 bases removed from V and 8 bases from J, the gap between germline ends came to 31 bases. Germline CDR1 LNHDA, CDR2 SQIVND (reference sequence). The CDR3 loop is CASSSLGISPESPSEAFF. For the CDR3, the DNA is TGTGCCAGTAGCTCCCTGGGGATCTCGCCTGAGTCACCATCGGAAGCTTTCTTT.

This clone is a singleton in its sample. The chain couples TRBV7-6 to TRBJ2-5, with TRBD1 as a possible D gene (5 bases). The CDR3 loop spans 17 amino acids. The V gene's germline CDR1 is SGHVS and CDR2 FNYEAQ. With 1 base removed from V and 5 bases from J, the gap between germline ends came to 20 bases. Here the CDR3 reads CASSLGVGRAVGETQYF. The CDR3 DNA sequence: TGTGCCAGCAGCTTAGGAGTAGGCAGGGCTGTCGGGGAGACCCAGTACTTC. Full variable domain (remainder filled in from reference TRBV7-6 and TRBJ2-5): GAGVSQSPRYKVTKRGQDVALRCDPISGHVSLYWYRQALGQGPEFLTYFNYEAQQDKSGLPNDRFSAERPEGSISTLTIQRTEQRDSAMYRCASSLGVGRAVGETQYFGPGTRLLVL.

The chain combines TRBV15 with TRBJ2-3; 7 nucleotides align to TRBD2. CDR1 and CDR2 from the germline V gene are LNHNV and YYDKDF (reference sequence). The CDR3 is 14 residues long. V lost 5 bases and J lost 4; bases outside the gene matches: 6. CDR3 DNA: TGTGCCACCAGCCATCTAGCGGACCCAGATACGCAGTATTTT. Amino acids: CATSHLADPDTQYF.

This chain uses TRBV7-9 with TRBJ2-3, with D perhaps TRBD1 (8 bases). Between the trimmed V and J ends, which lost 6 bases and 3 bases, there was a span of 25 bases. The germline V gene has CDR1 SEHNR and CDR2 FQNEAQ (reference sequence). The CDR3 contains 18 residues. CDR3 in amino acids: CASSSRPRQGRVTDTQYF. The CDR3 DNA follows: TGTGCCAGCAGTTCACGACCCAGACAGGGGAGGGTGACAGATACGCAGTATTTT.

V and J are TRBV19 and TRBJ2-6, with 8 bases fitting TRBD1. CDR3 length: 17 residues. Per the germline V gene, CDR1 is LNHDA and CDR2 is SQIVND (reference sequence). V lost 3 bases and J lost 1; bases outside the gene matches: 5. For the CDR3, the DNA is TGTGCCAGTAGTATCAGCAGGGGGCCATCTGGGGCCAACGTCCTGACTTTC. Translating it yields CASSISRGPSGANVLTF.

The J gene is TRBJ1-1, the V gene TRBV11-2; D unresolved. The germline gives CDR1 SGHAT, CDR2 FQNNGV. Trimming pared 1 base from V and 1 base from J, leaving 10 bases between. The CDR3 runs to 15 residues. CDR3 DNA sequence: TGTGCCAGCAGCTTAGGGGTGCTCGGGAACACTGAAGCTTTCTTT. It is translated as CASSLGVLGNTEAFF.

The DNA for the CDR3 is TGCGCCAGCAGCCAAGATCCCGGAAGGGCTTACAATGAGCAGTTCTTC. It codes for CASSQDPGRAYNEQFF. The chain uses TRBV4-1 and TRBJ2-1; D call uncertain. Germline V gene sequence: CDR1 MGHRA, CDR2 YSYEKL. V lost 0 bases to trimming and J lost 4 bases, with 13 bases between them. CDR3 size: 16 residues.

This chain connects TRBV5-1 to TRBJ2-5; D is tentatively TRBD1 or TRBD2 (6 bases each). Trimming took off 4 bases at V and 5 bases at J, with 15 bases between the two ends. Germline CDR1 and CDR2: SGHRS and YFSETQ. This CDR3 contains 14 residues. DNA of the CDR3: TGCGCCAGCAGCCCGACAGGCAGCGGGGAGACCCAGTACTTC. Translated, it gives CASSPTGSGETQYF.

The chain links TRBV28 to TRBJ1-3, with D hard to call. CDR1 is MDHEN, CDR2 SYDVKM, per germline. With 8 bases removed from V and 1 base from J, the gap between germline ends came to 12 bases. The CDR3 spans 14 residues. The CDR3: CASLSASSGNTIYF. For the CDR3, the DNA is TGTGCCAGCCTTAGCGCGAGTTCTGGAAACACCATATATTTT.

CDR3 region: CASSYSATGAHEQYF. DNA of the CDR3: TGTGCCAGCAGTTACTCGGCGACAGGCGCCCACGAGCAGTACTTC. The chain combines TRBV6-5 with TRBJ2-7, with D tentatively TRBD1 (6 bases). The CDR3 extends over 15 amino acids. Germline assignment: CDR1 MNHEY and CDR2 SVGAGI. V lost 0 bases and J lost 5, with 14 bases in between.